The 23 T cell receptor beta chains in this list originate from one sample, sequenced in a study of T cells in women clearing cervical HPV infection. TCRdb's copy holds only in-frame clones and misses some; the assay was immunoSEQ multiplex PCR. The sample has 25,000 to 35,000 clones. Specimen: blood buffy coat. The receptor source for this set is a woman aged 18 to 75 with a cervical HPV16 infection that either progressed to CIN3+ or cleared (not recorded which).

As for this clone: The CDR3 is cut off 3 residues early in the read; its end comes from the germline J gene. In the same sample, other DNA sequences code for this CDR3. The chain recombines TRBV20-1 with TRBJ2-3; 8 nucleotides match TRBD1. The CDR3 is made up of 14 amino acids. V gave up 0 bases and J gave up 1 base; unmatched junction bases: 0. Germline V gene data show CDR1 as DFQATT and CDR2 as SNEGSKA (reference sequence). The sequenced part of the CDR3 DNA is TGCAGTGCTAGAGAGGGACAGGGCACAGATACG. This codes for CSAREGQGTDT. The complete CDR3 reads CSAREGQGTDTQYF.

Incomplete CDR3 DNA: TGCAGCGTCGTTACAGGGTCTTCAAACTATGGC. Translating it yields CSVVTGSSNYG. In full, the CDR3 reads CSVVTGSSNYGYTF. The rearrangement joins TRBV29-1 to TRBJ1-2; TRBD1 is a possible D gene (6 bases). The read falls 3 residues short of the CDR3 end, and the missing part is taken from the germline J gene. Germline CDR1 is SQVTM and CDR2 is ANQGSEA. CDR3 length equals 14 residues. V was shortened by 6 bases and J by 2 bases, with 16 bases between the two germline ends.

Worth noting for this clone: The CDR3 is cut off 3 residues early in the read; its end comes from the germline J gene. This chain joins TRBV20-1 and TRBJ1-2; 7 nucleotides agree with TRBD1. CDR3 length: 12 amino acids. Germline CDR1 reads DFQATT; CDR2 reads SNEGSKA (reference sequence). The CDR3 sequence is CSASRQGVGYTF. Partial CDR3 DNA: TGCAGTGCTAGTCGCCAGGGGGTCGGC.

On this clone: Coverage ceases 3 residues before the CDR3 finishes, and the germline J gene fills in the end. The rearrangement uses TRBV10-3 and TRBJ2-1; 9 nucleotides line up with TRBD1. The germline V gene encodes CDR1 ENHRY and CDR2 SYGVKD. The CDR3 has 16 residues. V dropped 4 bases and J dropped 6; count of bases not matched to a gene: 10. The sequenced part of the CDR3 DNA is TGTGCCATCAGTGTCAGCCGGGACAGGGCGAGCAATGAG. This sequence encodes CAISVSRDRASNE. The entire CDR3 sequence reads CAISVSRDRASNEQFF.

As to this clone: The CDR3 extends 3 residues past the end of the read, so its final part is completed from the germline J gene. The chain employs TRBV20-1 and TRBJ2-5, with a tentative D call TRBD1 (6 bases). Trimming removed 6 bases from V and 1 base from J, with 12 bases in between. The CDR3 has 13 residues. Germline V gene sequence: CDR1 DFQATT, CDR2 SNEGSKA (reference sequence). The CDR3 here is CSAGWGPQETQYF. The part of the CDR3 DNA that was read is TGCAGTGCGGGGTGGGGGCCCCAAGAGACC.

Notes on this clone: Coverage ceases 3 residues before the CDR3 finishes, and the germline J gene fills in the end. This rearrangement joins TRBV10-3 to TRBJ1-6; the D gene is possibly TRBD1 (5 bases). V lost 8 bases to trimming and J lost 6 bases, with 14 bases between them. Germline CDR1 ENHRY, CDR2 SYGVKD. The CDR3 contains 14 residues. This chain's CDR3 is CAIGRGRGNSPLHF. CDR3 DNA (partial): TGTGCCATCGGACGGGGGAGGGGTAATTCACCC.

With regard to this clone: The read gets to within 3 residues of the CDR3 end, and the germline J gene fills in the rest. The chain employs TRBV20-1 and TRBJ2-7; 8 nucleotides agree with TRBD2. Germline V gives CDR1 DFQATT, CDR2 SNEGSKA (reference sequence). The CDR3 runs 14 residues. V was pared by 2 bases and J by 5 bases, with 8 bases of the junction left unmatched. Here the CDR3 reads CSARSPTSVHEQYF. The CDR3 bases that were read are TGCAGTGCTAGATCTCCGACTAGCGTCCACGAG.

The DNA read from the CDR3 is TGCAGCGTTGAAGCGGGGGGGCGGAACTACAATGAG. It encodes CSVEAGGRNYNE. In full, the CDR3 reads CSVEAGGRNYNEQFF. V and J are TRBV29-1 and TRBJ2-1; 8 nucleotides agree with TRBD2. The read ends 3 residues before the CDR3 terminus; that terminus is restored from the germline J gene. The ends lost 1 base at V and 3 bases at J; junction bases unmatched: 5. The CDR3 is made up of 15 amino acids. From germline, CDR1 is SQVTM and CDR2 ANQGSEA.

As concerns this clone: Read sequence stops 3 residues before the CDR3 end, and the germline J gene provides the missing end. The J gene is TRBJ1-2, the V gene TRBV6-1; 8 bases align to TRBD1. Germline V gene data show CDR1 as MNHNS and CDR2 as SASEGT. The CDR3 is 14 residues long. CDR3 DNA, as far as it was read: TGTGCCAGCAGTGATGGGACAGGACCTTTTCCG. Translation gives CASSDGTGPFP. The whole CDR3 sequence is CASSDGTGPFPYTF.

A remark on this clone: The read ends 3 residues shy of where the CDR3 ends; the end is completed using the germline J gene. Additional DNA sequences in this sample encode the identical CDR3. V and J are TRBV11-2 and TRBJ1-1; D ambiguous. The V gene's germline CDR1 is SGHAT and CDR2 FQNNGV. There are 13 residues in the CDR3. V lost 5 bases and J 0 bases, leaving 7 bases between the germline ends. CDR3: CASSLTLNTEAFF. The sequenced part of the CDR3 DNA is TGTGCCAGCAGCCTTACATTGAACACTGAA.

As to this clone: The observed sequence ends 3 residues before the CDR3 terminus, with the missing tail filled in from the germline J gene. The chain joins TRBV6-1 to TRBJ2-1, with D perhaps TRBD1 or TRBD2 (6 bases each). From germline, CDR1 is MNHNS and CDR2 SASEGT. This CDR3 has 15 residues. Trimming removed 3 bases at V and 9 bases at J, with 18 bases between. CDR3 region: CASSDGGGPLIEQFF. Partial CDR3 DNA: TGTGCCAGCAGTGATGGAGGGGGTCCCCTAATTGAG.

The sequenced CDR3 bases are TGCGCCAGCAGCCCCTACAGGGGGGGTAATGAAAAA. Amino acid sequence: CASSPYRGGNEK. The whole CDR3 region reads CASSPYRGGNEKLFF. The V call is TRBV5-1, the J call TRBJ1-4; 8 positions match TRBD1. The missing CDR3 end, 3 residues past where the read stops, is filled in from the germline J gene. The length of the CDR3 is 15 residues. J was trimmed by 4 bases and V by 4 bases; bases with no gene match: 6. Germline lookup yields CDR1 SGHRS and CDR2 YFSETQ.

CDR3 DNA, as far as it was read: TGTGCCAGCAGTCGCGGGGGGGCGGGCACCGGGGAG. It is translated as CASSRGGAGTGE. The whole CDR3 reads CASSRGGAGTGELFF. J is TRBJ2-2 and V is TRBV7-8, with 9 positions matching TRBD2. The read ends 3 residues before the CDR3 terminus; that terminus is restored from the germline J gene. From germline, CDR1 is SGHVS and CDR2 FQNEAQ. V gave up 6 bases and J gave up 4 bases; unmatched junction bases: 6. This CDR3 comprises 15 residues.

A note on this clone: From the germline J gene comes the end of the CDR3, since the read stops 3 residues before it. This chain uses TRBV2 with TRBJ1-4; TRBD1 might be the D (6 bases). CDR1 is SNHLY and CDR2 is FYNNEI in the germline V gene. Trimming removed 3 bases at V and 4 bases at J, with 15 bases between. The length of the CDR3 is 16 residues. The CDR3 spells CASSDRGPRVNEKLFF. The CDR3 DNA, read in part, is TGTGCCAGCAGTGACAGGGGTCCTCGGGTTAATGAAAAA.

Of note for this clone: The read halts 3 residues ahead of the CDR3 end, with the missing end drawn from the germline J gene. The genes are TRBV9 and TRBJ1-1; D gene uncertain. Trimming pared 4 bases from V and 1 base from J, leaving 8 bases between. This CDR3 has 13 residues. Germline V gene sequence: CDR1 SGDLS, CDR2 YYNGEE. The CDR3 here is CASSSAGNTEAFF. The DNA read from the CDR3 is TGTGCCAGCAGCTCCGCGGGGAACACTGAA.

CDR3 region: CASRAYNSPLHF. CDR3 bases read: TGTGCCAGCAGGGCATATAATTCACCC. The chain employs TRBV5-6 and TRBJ1-6; D uncertain. Read sequence stops 3 residues before the CDR3 end, and the germline J gene provides the missing end. CDR1 and CDR2 (germline): SGHDT, YYEEEE. Trimming removed 5 bases at V and 4 bases at J, with 4 bases between. This CDR3 contains 12 residues.

As concerns this clone: The read ends 3 residues early relative to the CDR3; the germline J gene fills the gap. V is TRBV7-9 and J is TRBJ2-6; maybe TRBD1 (5 bases). V was pared by 3 bases and J by 4 bases, with 10 bases between. Germline CDR1 and CDR2: SEHNR and FQNEAQ (reference sequence). This CDR3 spans 15 amino acids. CDR3 bases read: TGTGCCAGCAGCTTGCAGGGTACCGGGGCCAACGTC. The encoded protein is CASSLQGTGANV. The whole CDR3 protein is CASSLQGTGANVLTF.

As for this clone: The sequenced fragment ends 3 residues before the CDR3 boundary, so the rest is inferred from the germline J gene. This chain uses TRBV28 with TRBJ1-2; 8 bases align to TRBD1. Germline values: CDR1 MDHEN, CDR2 SYDVKM. The CDR3 extends over 15 amino acids. Trimming at V came to 6 bases and at J to 0 bases, leaving 6 bases not matched to a gene. The DNA read from the CDR3 is TGTGCCAGCAGGAGGCAGACAGGGGCTAACTATGGC. This gives the protein CASRRQTGANYG. The whole CDR3 is CASRRQTGANYGYTF.

Regarding this clone: The sequence runs out 3 residues before the end of the CDR3; the remainder is reconstructed from the germline J gene. The genes are TRBV10-3 and TRBJ2-2; TRBD2 agrees at 7 bases. The junction had 5 bases not matched to a gene; V was cut back by 8 bases and J by 2 bases. The CDR3 has 14 amino acids. Germline assignment: CDR1 ENHRY and CDR2 SYGVKD. The sequenced part of the CDR3 DNA is TGTGCCATCTCGGGGGGTCTTAACACCGGGGAG. This encodes CAISGGLNTGE. The full CDR3 is CAISGGLNTGELFF.

About this clone itself: Sequencing ends 3 residues short of the CDR3 end; the germline J gene provides the rest. J is TRBJ2-3 and V is TRBV20-1; TRBD1 matches at 7 bases. Unmatched junction bases numbered 3, after V lost 1 base and J lost 2 bases. The CDR3 extends over 14 amino acids. CDR1 and CDR2 (germline): DFQATT, SNEGSKA (reference sequence). The covered CDR3 bases are TGCAGTGCTAGAGGGGACAGCTACACAGATACG. Its protein product is CSARGDSYTDT. The full CDR3 protein reads CSARGDSYTDTQYF.

Worth noting for this clone: The sequence runs out 3 residues before the end of the CDR3; the remainder is reconstructed from the germline J gene. The V and J genes are TRBV11-2 and TRBJ2-7; a possible D gene is TRBD2 (7 bases). This CDR3 region has 15 residues. Trimming shortened V by 6 bases and J by 0 bases, and 15 bases separated the two germline ends. Germline CDR1 and CDR2: SGHAT and FQNNGV. The CDR3 loop reads CASSSRGGGSYEQYF. The sequenced part of the CDR3 DNA is TGTGCCAGCAGTTCAAGGGGAGGGGGCTCCTACGAG.

The CDR3 sequence: CASSRGRQTDYEQYF. The part of the CDR3 DNA that was read is TGCGCCAGCAGCCGAGGACGACAGACGGACTACGAG. The chain links TRBV4-1 to TRBJ2-7; possible D gene TRBD1, 5 bases. The read falls 3 residues short of the CDR3 end, and the missing part is taken from the germline J gene. The CDR3 length is 15 residues. Germline V CDR1 and CDR2: MGHRA, YSYEKL. Trimming left V 4 bases short and J 3 bases short, with 16 bases between.

Details on this clone: The read falls 3 residues short of the CDR3 end, and the missing part is taken from the germline J gene. The chain combines TRBV2 with TRBJ1-2; D is undetermined. Deletions cut 10 bases from V and 1 base from J, with 7 bases between. Germline-derived CDR1 and CDR2 are SNHLY and FYNNEI. The CDR3 consists of 11 residues. The sequenced CDR3 bases are TGTGCCAACTCGAATAACTATGGC. It is translated as CANSNNYG. The complete CDR3 protein is CANSNNYGYTF. Complete variable domain (other parts from reference TRBV2 and TRBJ1-2): EPEVTQTPSHQVTQMGQEVILRCVPISNHLYFYWYRQILGQKVEFLVSFYNNEISEKSEIFDDQFSVERPDGSNFTLKIRSTKLEDSAMYFCANSNNYGYTFGSGTRLTVV.